This T cell receptor (beta chain) was identified during a study of T cells in Graves' hyperthyroidism and ophthalmopathy. Study-level points and caveats: A model using 13 V-J features told ophthalmopathy apart from stable hyperthyroidism.

The germline V gene has CDR1 LGHDT and CDR2 YNNKEL (reference sequence). This CDR3 spans 16 amino acids. Germline trimming cut 7 bases from V and 0 bases from J; bases unmatched to any gene: 7. RNA transcripts served as the template for amplifying TCR beta CDR3 regions. During a first-round RT-PCR of the TCR CDR3, the HTBI primer set was used. TCRdb fed the multiplex PCR reads into MiXCR, producing one record per CDR3 protein. The sample has about 380,000 distinct CDR3 sequences; around 13% are singletons. Each ophthalmopathy patient scored at least 3 on the Clinical Activity Score and at least 4 on NOSPECS grade, with duration under 3 months. Orbital computed tomography, thyroid ultrasound, serum thyroxine and TRAb, and clinical symptoms together informed the diagnoses. Cells are PBMCs isolated from roughly 9.2 ml of fresh blood. This clonotype turned up a few times. The antigen is not known. This may be a read error: a much more frequent sequence differs by one nucleotide.

The chain links TRBV3-1 to TRBJ2-5; 11 bases match TRBD2. The source of this sequence is a woman aged 25-40 years with Graves' ophthalmopathy. Sequenced: blood. CDR3 region: CASNQGLAENQETQYF. In DNA form, the CDR3 reads TGTGCCAGCAACCAGGGACTAGCGGAAAACCAAGAGACCCAGTACTTC.